The present entry profiles one TCR beta chain with its context. Sequencing used immunoSEQ multiplex PCR; TCRdb keeps in-frame clones, though not all of them. Of more than 8,500 clones listed, approximately 60% are singletons. The data derive from a study of tumour-infiltrating T cells in Burkitt lymphoma. The CDR3 totals 20 residues. Trimming pared 1 base from V and 1 base from J, leaving 20 bases between. The germline V gene encodes CDR1 KGHSH and CDR2 LQKENI. The chain has TRBV18 and TRBJ2-6, with a tentative D call TRBD2 (5 bases). The sample was tumor tissue. The clonotype was recovered from a human donor with diffuse large B-cell lymphoma. The CDR3 region has the DNA TGTGCCAGCTCACCACTTACGTTAGACCGCGGAGGTTCTGGGGCCAACGTCCTGACTTTC. Translated: CASSPLTLDRGGSGANVLTF.